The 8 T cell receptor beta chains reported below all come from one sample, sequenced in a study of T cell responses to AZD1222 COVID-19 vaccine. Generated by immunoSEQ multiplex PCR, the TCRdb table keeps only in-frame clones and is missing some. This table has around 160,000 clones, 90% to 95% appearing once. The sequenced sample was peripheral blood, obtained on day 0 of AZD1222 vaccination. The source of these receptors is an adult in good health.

CDR3 sequence (DNA): TGTGCCAGCAGCTTTCGATGGGACCAAAGCCGAACTGCGGGGACCCAGTACTTC. Translated, it gives CASSFRWDQSRTAGTQYF. The chain is built from TRBV5-5 and TRBJ2-5, with D perhaps being TRBD1 or TRBD2 (5 bases each). The CDR3 consists of 18 residues. Germline-derived CDR1 and CDR2 are SGHKS and YYEKEE (reference sequence). The germline V and J ends were trimmed by 2 bases and 7 bases, with 27 bases remaining between them. The full variable domain, in which reference TRBV5-5 and TRBJ2-5 provide the parts outside the CDR3, is DAGVTQSPTHLIKTRGQQVTLRCSPISGHKSVSWYQQVLGQGPQFIFQYYEKEERGRGNFPDRFSARQFPNYSSELNVNALLLGDSALYLCASSFRWDQSRTAGTQYFGPGTRLLVL.

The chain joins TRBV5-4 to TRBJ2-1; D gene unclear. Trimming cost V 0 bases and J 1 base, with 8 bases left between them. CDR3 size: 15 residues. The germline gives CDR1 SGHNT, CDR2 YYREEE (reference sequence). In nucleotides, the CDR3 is TGTGCCAGCAGCTTGGCCGGCGTTTCCTACAATGAGCAGTTCTTC. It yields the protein CASSLAGVSYNEQFF. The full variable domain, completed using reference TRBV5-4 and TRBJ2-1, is ETGVTQSPTHLIKTRGQQVTLRCSSQSGHNTVSWYQQALGQGPQFIFQYYREEENGRGNFPPRFSGLQFPNYSSELNVNALELDDSALYLCASSLAGVSYNEQFFGPGTRLTVL.

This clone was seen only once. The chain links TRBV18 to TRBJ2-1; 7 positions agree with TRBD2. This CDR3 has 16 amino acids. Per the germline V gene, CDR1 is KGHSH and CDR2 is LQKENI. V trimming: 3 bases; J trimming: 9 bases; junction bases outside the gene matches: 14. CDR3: CASSPQVTSAKGEQFF. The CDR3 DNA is TGTGCCAGCTCACCGCAGGTTACTAGCGCAAAGGGTGAGCAGTTCTTC.

CDR3: CASSLRGERGSPLHF. The CDR3 nucleotides are TGTGCCAGCAGCCTCAGAGGGGAGCGAGGTTCACCCCTCCACTTT. The chain employs TRBV7-9 and TRBJ1-6; weak D call: TRBD1 (5 bases). With 5 bases removed from V and 9 bases from J, the gap between germline ends came to 17 bases. This CDR3 is built from 15 residues. Looked up from germline, CDR1 is SEHNR and CDR2 is FQNEAQ (reference sequence).

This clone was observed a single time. CDR3 sequence reads: CASSFMALNTEAFF. The CDR3 DNA sequence: TGTGCCAGCAGCTTTATGGCCCTGAACACTGAAGCTTTCTTT. The J gene is TRBJ1-1, the V gene TRBV11-2; D uncertain. V dropped 3 bases and J dropped 0 bases, with 8 bases sitting between them. This CDR3 has 14 residues. Germline V gene lookup returns CDR1 SGHAT and CDR2 FQNNGV.

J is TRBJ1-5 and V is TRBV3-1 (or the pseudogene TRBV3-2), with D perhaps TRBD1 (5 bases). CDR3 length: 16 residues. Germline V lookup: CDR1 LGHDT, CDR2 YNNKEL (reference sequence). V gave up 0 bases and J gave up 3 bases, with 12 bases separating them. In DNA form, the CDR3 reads TGTGCCAGCAGCCAAGAGGGCGGGGACCCCAATCAGCCCCAGCATTTT. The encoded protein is CASSQEGGDPNQPQHF.

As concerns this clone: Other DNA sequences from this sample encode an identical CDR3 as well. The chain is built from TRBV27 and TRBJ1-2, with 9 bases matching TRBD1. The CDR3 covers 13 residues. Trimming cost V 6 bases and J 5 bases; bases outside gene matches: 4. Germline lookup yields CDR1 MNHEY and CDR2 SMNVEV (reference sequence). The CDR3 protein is CASSPGQGYGYTF. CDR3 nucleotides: TGTGCCAGCAGCCCGGGACAGGGTTATGGCTACACCTTC.

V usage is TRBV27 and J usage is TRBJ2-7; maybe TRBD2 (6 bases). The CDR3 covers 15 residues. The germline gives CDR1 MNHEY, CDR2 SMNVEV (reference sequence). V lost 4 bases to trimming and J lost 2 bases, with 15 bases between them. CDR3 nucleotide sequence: TGTGCCAGCAGTTACAGCTCCTCGGGGGCCTACGAGCAGTACTTC. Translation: CASSYSSSGAYEQYF.